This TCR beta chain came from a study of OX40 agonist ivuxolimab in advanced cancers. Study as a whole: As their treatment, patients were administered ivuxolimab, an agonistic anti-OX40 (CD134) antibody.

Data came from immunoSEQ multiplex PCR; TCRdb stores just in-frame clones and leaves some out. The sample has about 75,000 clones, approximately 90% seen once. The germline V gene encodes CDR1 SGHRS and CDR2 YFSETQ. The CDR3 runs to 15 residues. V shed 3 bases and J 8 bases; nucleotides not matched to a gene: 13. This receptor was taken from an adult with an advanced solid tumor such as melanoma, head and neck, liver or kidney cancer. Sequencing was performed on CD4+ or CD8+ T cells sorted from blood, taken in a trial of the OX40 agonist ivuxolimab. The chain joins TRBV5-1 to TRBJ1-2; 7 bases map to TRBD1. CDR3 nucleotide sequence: TGCGCCAGCAGCTCCATCGGGGACAGTTTGACCGGCTACACCTTC. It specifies CASSSIGDSLTGYTF.